Below, one T cell receptor (beta chain) is given with its context. The data belong to a study of cytomegalovirus exposure and HLA in healthy donors. The PCR had 60 Vbeta and 13 Jbeta primers. Profiled with immunoSEQ multiplex PCR; TCRdb holds only in-frame clones, not every one. Among about 200,000 clones, around nine tenths were seen once, and the ten largest hold approximately 1.9%. Trimming left V 3 bases short and J 4 bases short, with 9 bases between. The CDR3 totals 14 residues. Germline V CDR1 and CDR2: MNHNS, SASEGT. This chain uses TRBV6-1 with TRBJ1-4; perhaps TRBD1 as D (6 bases). The source material was PBMCs. This TCR came from a woman younger than 35 in good health and CMV-seronegative. The CDR3 DNA sequence: TGTGCCAGCAGTGAGGGGGCCGGTAATGAAAAACTGTTTTTT. Amino acids: CASSEGAGNEKLFF.